Sequencing of this TCR beta chain was carried out in a study of blood T cell repertoires in COVID-19. Overall study: The samples span acute and convalescent COVID-19 from the United States, Italy and Spain. The analysed material was cDNA or gDNA that came from T cells, B-cell-depleted T cells, or PBMCs.

J lost 7 bases, V lost 2 bases, and 8 bases had no gene match. Looked up from germline, CDR1 is LGHNA and CDR2 is YNFKEQ. CDR3 length: 18 residues. Original analysis: Reference gene primers were amplified, and this amplification served to estimate nucleated cell counts. Assay used: immunoSEQ multiplex PCR; TCRdb lists only in-frame clones, some missing. The V and J calls and clone size come from that table; D and trimming were worked out from the DNA. Of 95,000 to 110,000 clones detected, about 89% appear once; the ten largest clones hold approximately 3.6%. Sequenced sample: peripheral blood. The V gene is TRBV4-2, the J gene TRBJ2-1; 16 positions match TRBD2. The sequence was obtained from a woman aged 55-70 years with acute or convalescent COVID-19. The CDR3 region is CASSQWGLAGGGRNEQFF. Written as DNA, the CDR3 is TGTGCCAGCAGCCAATGGGGACTAGCGGGAGGGGGGAGGAATGAGCAGTTCTTC.